The entry below describes one T cell receptor (beta chain). Its antigen remains unidentified. V lost 3 bases and J lost 3, with 8 bases in between. Germline lookup yields CDR1 SEHNR and CDR2 FQNEAQ (reference sequence). The CDR3 consists of 13 residues. Libraries for TCRalpha and TCRbeta carried sample barcodes and unique molecular identifiers via 5'RACE. TCRdb passed the 5' RACE reads through MiXCR, listing each CDR3 protein once. This sample has about 150,000 distinct CDR3 sequences, with roughly 21% found just once. These data originate in a study of T-cell memory formation after mild COVID-19. Study at large: TCR clusters showed largely donor specificity. Study results and limitations: Memory from before infection featured some responding clones, which suggests cross-reactive memory joined.

Sequences were obtained from PBMCs or a T cell subset sorted from them (not recorded which). This TCR was recovered from an adult woman who had mild COVID-19 (a few samples of this study predate the infection). Cell type and time point are not known. The rearrangement joins TRBV7-9 to TRBJ1-1; D gene uncertain. DNA for the CDR3: TGTGCCAGCAGCTTTAACATGTACACTGAAGCTTTCTTT. As protein: CASSFNMYTEAFF.